The rows below give T cell receptor beta chains drawn from one sample of a study of cytomegalovirus exposure and HLA in healthy donors. Only in-frame clones appear in the TCRdb table, and some are missing; sequencing was by immunoSEQ multiplex PCR. The sample holds under 250,000 clones, roughly 79% seen once. Source material: PBMCs. The receptors were sampled from a male donor in good health and CMV-seronegative. Both conserved end residues are part of each CDR3. Each record gives: D gene, V gene, clone size, J gene, CDR3 DNA, CDR3 protein. A D gene is named only where the DNA matches it firmly. Clone sizes are given selectively: once, few, many, or a class where the clone is expanded.

>TRBD1|TRBV27|.|TRBJ1-4
TGTGCCAGCAGTATTCGGACAGGGGGCGCGAGTAGTGAAAGACTGTTTTTT
CASSIRTGGASSERLFF
>.|TRBV5-1|.|TRBJ2-7
TGCGCCAGCAGCTTCAGACAGAACTCCTACGAGCAGTACTTC
CASSFRQNSYEQYF
>.|TRBV9|.|TRBJ1-4
TGTGCCAGCAGCGCCACCCCCGGGGGGGGAGGGGTTGAAAAACTGTTTTTT
CASSATPGGGGVEKLFF
>TRBD1|TRBV7-8|.|TRBJ2-6
TGTGCCAGCAGCGACAGGGAAGATCCCGGGGCCAACGTCCTGACTTTC
CASSDREDPGANVLTF
>.|TRBV9|.|TRBJ1-4
TGTGCCAGCAGCGTAGGAATAGACAATAATGAAAAACTGTTTTTT
CASSVGIDNNEKLFF
>.|TRBV4-1|.|TRBJ1-5
TGCGCCAGCAGCCCTACCGGAGGGCTAGAACAGCATTTT
CASSPTGGLEQHF
>.|TRBV7-8|.|TRBJ2-5
TGTGCCAGCAGCTTAGCGGCGAGGCCCGGGACCCAGTACTTC
CASSLAARPGTQYF
>TRBD2|TRBV5-1|.|TRBJ2-7
TGCGCCAGCAGCTCGGGACTAGCGGGAGGGTACGAGCAGTACTTC
CASSSGLAGGYEQYF
>.|TRBV7-2|once|TRBJ2-3
TGTGCCAGCAGCCCCCGGGTGGGGGCCCGCACAGATACGCAGTATTTT
CASSPRVGARTDTQYF
>.|TRBV4-3|.|TRBJ1-6
TGCGCCAGCAGCCAAGAACCCGGATTGGGGAGGTCACCCCTCCACTTT
CASSQEPGLGRSPLHF
>.|TRBV11-2|.|TRBJ1-1
TGTGCCAGCAGCTTAGGTGGACACATCGGCACTGAAGCTTTCTTT
CASSLGGHIGTEAFF
>TRBD1|TRBV19|few|TRBJ1-1
TGTGCCAGTAGTATAAGGGACAGCATGAACACTGAAGCTTTCTTT
CASSIRDSMNTEAFF
>TRBD2|TRBV27|.|TRBJ2-7
TGTGCCAGCAGGGGACTAGGGGGGTATGGGACGGACGAGCAGTACTTC
CASRGLGGYGTDEQYF
>TRBD1|TRBV19|.|TRBJ1-5
TGTGCCAGTAGTACAGGGACAGGGGGTTATAGCAATCAGCCCCAGCATTTT
CASSTGTGGYSNQPQHF
>TRBD2|TRBV7-2|.|TRBJ2-5
TGTGCCAGCAGCCCGGCTAGCGGTCAAGAGACCCAGTACTTC
CASSPASGQETQYF
>.|TRBV29-1|.|TRBJ2-2
TGCAGCGTTGGGGCTTCCGGGGAGCTGTTTTTT
CSVGASGELFF
>TRBD1|TRBV12-5|.|TRBJ2-3
TGTGCTAGTGGTTTGACAGGGGTCGATACGCAGTATTTT
CASGLTGVDTQYF
>.|TRBV6-6|.|TRBJ2-2
TGTGCCAGCGCCCCAGAGGTTCTTTGGTTCGTCAGGGAGCTGTTTTTT
CASAPEVLWFVRELFF
>TRBD1|TRBV30|.|TRBJ1-1
TGTGCCTGGAGTAGGGCAGGGGGCTATAGTGAAGCTTTCTTT
CAWSRAGGYSEAFF
>TRBD1|TRBV11-3|.|TRBJ2-3
TGTGCCAGCAGCTCAGGACAGGGGAGGACAGATACGCAGTATTTT
CASSSGQGRTDTQYF
>TRBD1|TRBV27|.|TRBJ1-2
TGTGCCAGCATGACAGGGGGCGGCTACACCTTC
CASMTGGGYTF
>.|TRBV5-1|.|TRBJ1-4
TGCGCCAGCAGCTTGTGGCAGGGCAATGAAAAACTGTTTTTT
CASSLWQGNEKLFF
>TRBD1|TRBV5-5|.|TRBJ2-1
TGTGCCAGCAACAGGGGGATTGAGCAGTTCTTC
CASNRGIEQFF
>.|TRBV28|.|TRBJ1-6
TGTGCCAGCAGCGGGACAAAGTATAATTCACCCCTCCACTTT
CASSGTKYNSPLHF
>.|TRBV5-1|.|TRBJ2-7
TGCGCCAGCAGCTTGTTGTCAGGGGCGGTGGACGAGCAGTACTTC
CASSLLSGAVDEQYF
>TRBD1|TRBV11-1|.|TRBJ1-5
TGTGCCAGCAGCCCCGGGACAGGGGAAGGCCAGCCCCAGCATTTT
CASSPGTGEGQPQHF
>.|TRBV19|once|TRBJ2-7
TGTGCCAGTAGTACGGGTCCCCCCCACGAGCAGTACTTC
CASSTGPPHEQYF
>TRBD1|TRBV7-2|.|TRBJ2-7
TGTGCCAGCAGCGCGTCGGGACAGTACTACGAGCAGTACTTC
CASSASGQYYEQYF
>TRBD1|TRBV29-1|.|TRBJ1-2
TGCAGCGCTGAGGACAGGTTGGGCTATGGCTACACCTTC
CSAEDRLGYGYTF
>.|TRBV19|.|TRBJ1-1
TGTGCCAGTAGTATTCTTACGACAGAAAACACTGAAGCTTTCTTT
CASSILTTENTEAFF
>TRBD1|TRBV7-2|.|TRBJ2-6
TGTGCCAGCAGCCCAGGACAGGGGTTGACAGGGGCCAACGTCCTGACTTTC
CASSPGQGLTGANVLTF
>.|TRBV7-3|.|TRBJ2-3
TGTGCCAGCAGCTCGGGGTATACTAACACAGATACGCAGTATTTT
CASSSGYTNTDTQYF
>TRBD1|TRBV4-3|.|TRBJ2-3
TGCGCCAGCAGCCAAGATGTGAGGGGGCGCACAGATACGCAGTATTTT
CASSQDVRGRTDTQYF
>.|TRBV30|.|TRBJ1-1
TGTGCCTGGAGGGCGCCCGGGACATCGAACACTGAAGCTTTCTTT
CAWRAPGTSNTEAFF
>TRBD2|TRBV27|.|TRBJ2-1
TGTGCCAGCAGTGCCGGGACTAGCGGCAACAATGAGCAGTTCTTC
CASSAGTSGNNEQFF
>.|TRBV6-1|.|TRBJ1-1
TGTGCCAGCAGTGACTGGAACACTGAAGCTTTCTTT
CASSDWNTEAFF
>TRBD1|TRBV2|few|TRBJ1-5
TGTGCCAGCAGGGTGACAGGGTTTTTGGAGCCCCAGCATTTT
CASRVTGFLEPQHF